Below are 32 T cell receptor beta chains sequenced from a single sample in a study of response to subunit inactivated influenza vaccine. TCRdb re-derived calls from the RT-PCR reads in MiXCR, one entry per CDR3 protein. The table shows about 610,000 distinct CDR3 sequences, with 12% to 15% occurring only once. The specimen comprised PBMCs from blood, sampled 11 to 12 days after vaccination. The receptors originated from a man aged 45-65 years who received an inactivated influenza vaccine.

This clonotype was counted between two and nine times. The chain is built from TRBV20-1 and TRBJ1-3, with D maybe TRBD1 (6 bases). The V and J ends lost 5 bases and 0 bases respectively, with 11 bases between them. Per germline, CDR1 DFQATT and CDR2 SNEGSKA (reference sequence). CDR3 size: 14 residues. The CDR3: CSAGQSNSGNTIYF. For the CDR3, the DNA is TGCAGTGCTGGACAGTCAAACTCTGGAAACACCATATATTTT.

This clonotype was counted between two and nine times. This chain uses TRBV24-1 with TRBJ2-3, with 9 bases matching TRBD1. Germline CDR1 reads KGHDR; CDR2 reads SFDVKD. This CDR3 spans 15 amino acids. J was trimmed by 1 base and V by 4 bases; bases with no gene match: 2. DNA of the CDR3: TGTGCCACCAGTGACTGGGACAGGGGCACAGATACGCAGTATTTT. Residues: CATSDWDRGTDTQYF.

The V gene is TRBV4-2, the J gene TRBJ2-5, with 11 positions matching TRBD2. The ends lost 4 bases at V and 2 bases at J; junction bases unmatched: 6. Germline lookup yields CDR1 LGHNA and CDR2 YNFKEQ. The CDR3 has 16 residues. CDR3 in DNA: TGTGCCAGCAGCCGGCAGGGACTAGCGGTACAAGAGACCCAGTACTTC. Its translation: CASSRQGLAVQETQYF.

This clonotype was found a few times. This chain uses TRBV20-1 with TRBJ2-7, with TRBD1 matching over 7 bases. Germline CDR1 reads DFQATT; CDR2 reads SNEGSKA (reference sequence). The CDR3 extends over 13 amino acids. The V segment lost 3 bases and the J segment 0 bases; nucleotides outside the gene matches: 2. The CDR3 bases are TGCAGTGCTAGTGGACAGGCCTCCTACGAGCAGTACTTC. Translating it yields CSASGQASYEQYF.

This clonotype was counted only a few times. This chain connects TRBV5-1 to TRBJ2-5; TRBD2 aligns across 9 bases. CDR1 and CDR2 from the germline V gene are SGHRS and YFSETQ. The CDR3 extends over 16 amino acids. The J segment lost 5 bases and the V segment lost 0 bases, leaving 8 bases of the junction unmatched. DNA for the CDR3: TGCGCCAGCAGCTTGGCCCCTAGCGGGGAGTCGGAGACCCAGTACTTC. Its translation is CASSLAPSGESETQYF.

The chain has TRBV19 and TRBJ1-3; no clear D gene. Deletions cut 3 bases from V and 0 bases from J, with 12 bases between. The CDR3 has 16 residues. CDR1 and CDR2 from the germline V gene are LNHDA and SQIVND (reference sequence). CDR3 sequence reads: CASSIIGSNSGNTIYF. The CDR3, as DNA: TGTGCCAGTAGTATCATCGGCAGCAACTCTGGAAACACCATATATTTT.

This clonotype was detected only a few times. The CDR3 is CSAQSGSSITDTQYF. CDR3 sequence (DNA): TGCAGTGCTCAGAGTGGCAGTTCTATCACAGATACGCAGTATTTT. This rearrangement joins TRBV20-1 to TRBJ2-3; D remains unclear. The V end was cut by 5 bases, the J end by 2 bases, with 17 bases between. Germline CDR1 reads DFQATT; CDR2 reads SNEGSKA (reference sequence). CDR3 size: 15 residues.

In its sample, this clonotype was seen many times. This chain connects TRBV4-3 to TRBJ2-5; D not resolved. This CDR3 contains 15 residues. Germline loops: CDR1 LGHNA, CDR2 YSLEER. V was cut by 0 bases and J by 7 bases, with 15 bases left in between. The CDR3 DNA is TGCGCCAGCAGCCAAGAAAGGACCACCAGTGGGACCCAGTACTTC. It is translated as CASSQERTTSGTQYF.

This clonotype was seen only a few times. The gene calls are TRBV11-1 and TRBJ2-3; the match to TRBD2 covers 12 bases. With 3 bases clipped from V and 3 bases from J, the junction kept 10 bases outside the gene matches. Germline V gives CDR1 SGHAT, CDR2 FQDESV (reference sequence). CDR3 length: 18 amino acids. The CDR3 loop is CASSFLPSGRAGTDTQYF. CDR3 nucleotides: TGTGCCAGCAGCTTTCTTCCTAGCGGGAGGGCCGGGACAGATACGCAGTATTTT. The full variable domain, its missing parts supplied by reference TRBV11-1 and TRBJ2-3, is EAEVAQSPRYKITEKSQAVAFWCDPISGHATLYWYRQILGQGPELLVQFQDESVVDDSQLPKDRFSAERLKGVDSTLKIQPAELGDSAMYLCASSFLPSGRAGTDTQYFGPGTRLTVL.

V usage is TRBV28 and J usage is TRBJ2-7, with D possibly being TRBD2 (5 bases). The ends were cut back, 5 bases at V and 0 bases at J, with 14 bases in the middle. The V gene's germline CDR1 is MDHEN and CDR2 SYDVKM. This CDR3 spans 15 amino acids. The CDR3 bases are TGTGCCAGCAGTCCAGGACTGTCCTTCTCCTACGAGCAGTACTTC. As protein: CASSPGLSFSYEQYF.

The chain links TRBV11-2 to TRBJ2-3; TRBD2 might be the D (5 bases). The CDR3 is 17 amino acids. V lost 3 bases, J lost 0 bases, and 16 bases lay in between. From germline, CDR1 is SGHAT and CDR2 FQNNGV. The CDR3 DNA is TGTGCCAGCAGCTTGGGAGTTGGTAGCGAAAGCACAGATACGCAGTATTTT. Translation gives CASSLGVGSESTDTQYF.

This clonotype turned up a few times. The chain uses TRBV20-1 and TRBJ2-7, with 7 nucleotides matching TRBD1. V lost 6 bases and J lost 4; bases outside the gene matches: 15. This CDR3 region has 15 residues. Germline assignment: CDR1 DFQATT and CDR2 SNEGSKA (reference sequence). The CDR3 DNA sequence: TGCAGTGCCCGAGGAGACAGGGTAAATCTATACGAGCAGTACTTC. Protein sequence: CSARGDRVNLYEQYF.

This clonotype was seen a handful of times. The V call is TRBV20-1, the J call TRBJ2-5; the D gene is possibly TRBD1 (5 bases). V lost 1 base and J lost 3, with 9 bases in between. CDR3 length equals 13 residues. The germline V gene encodes CDR1 DFQATT and CDR2 SNEGSKA (reference sequence). CDR3 amino acids: CSARALGEETQYF. In nucleotides, the CDR3 is TGCAGTGCTAGAGCTTTAGGGGAAGAGACCCAGTACTTC.

This clonotype occurred a few times. This rearrangement joins TRBV6-1 to TRBJ1-5, with TRBD1 matching over 10 bases. Germline CDR1 reads MNHNS; CDR2 reads SASEGT. The CDR3 is 19 residues long. J was trimmed by 0 bases and V by 4 bases; bases with no gene match: 12. The CDR3 region is CASSGRDRGILNSNQPQHF. In nucleotides, the CDR3 is TGTGCCAGCAGTGGACGGGACAGGGGTATCTTGAATAGCAATCAGCCCCAGCATTTT.

This chain joins TRBV5-1 and TRBJ1-1, with D maybe TRBD1 (6 bases). CDR1 and CDR2 (germline): SGHRS, YFSETQ. V shed 7 bases and J shed 5 bases, with 18 bases lying between them. This CDR3 comprises 14 residues. In DNA form, the CDR3 reads TGCGCCAGCCGCCTTACAGGGAGGACGACTGAAGCTTTCTTT. Residues: CASRLTGRTTEAFF.

The chain joins TRBV12-3 or TRBV12-4 to TRBJ1-5; TRBD1 is a possible D gene (6 bases). Trimming left V 6 bases short and J 4 bases short, with 16 bases between. The CDR3 is made up of 15 amino acids. In DNA, the CDR3 is TGTGCCAGCAGCCCCGGGACACTCCTTAATCAGCCCCAGCATTTT. This gives the protein CASSPGTLLNQPQHF.

CDR3 bases: TGCAGTGCTAGACGACCAGGACTAGCGGGAGCCTACGAGCAGTACTTC. Translating it yields CSARRPGLAGAYEQYF. This chain joins TRBV20-1 and TRBJ2-7; 13 bases agree with TRBD2. V lost 2 bases to trimming and J lost 2 bases; unmatched junction nucleotides: 6. The CDR3 has 16 amino acids. Germline-derived CDR1 and CDR2 are DFQATT and SNEGSKA (reference sequence).

This clonotype was observed at least ten times. V is TRBV5-1 and J is TRBJ1-4, with TRBD1 identical over 10 bases. Germline trimming cut 2 bases from V and 8 bases from J; bases unmatched to any gene: 3. This CDR3 has 14 residues. Germline CDR1 and CDR2: SGHRS and YFSETQ. The CDR3 sequence is CASSFGQGGEKLFF. Here the CDR3 DNA reads TGCGCCAGCAGCTTCGGACAGGGGGGGGAAAAACTGTTTTTT.

This clonotype was seen only a few times. V and J are TRBV6-1 and TRBJ1-2; D is perhaps TRBD1 (6 bases). The V gene's germline CDR1 is MNHNS and CDR2 SASEGT. The CDR3 contains 17 residues. The germline V and J ends were trimmed by 4 bases and 0 bases, with 18 bases remaining between them. The DNA for the CDR3 is TGTGCCAGCAGTGGAGGACAGAGCACTTTTTCTAACTATGGCTACACCTTC. It yields the protein CASSGGQSTFSNYGYTF.

The chain is built from TRBV7-8 and TRBJ2-5; 7 bases align to TRBD1. This CDR3 is 13 amino acids long. V trimming: 5 bases; J trimming: 4 bases; junction bases outside the gene matches: 4. The germline V gene encodes CDR1 SGHVS and CDR2 FQNEAQ. The DNA for the CDR3 is TGTGCCAGCAGCAAGGGACAGTCAGAGACCCAGTACTTC. This encodes CASSKGQSETQYF.

This clonotype was detected many times. The gene calls are TRBV24-1 and TRBJ1-1, with TRBD1 identical over 8 bases. In germline, CDR1 is KGHDR, CDR2 SFDVKD. Trimming cost V 7 bases and J 1 base; bases outside gene matches: 1. This CDR3 region has 13 residues. The chain's CDR3 is CATRDRGNTEAFF. CDR3 sequence (DNA): TGTGCCACCAGAGACAGGGGGAACACTGAAGCTTTCTTT.

The chain couples TRBV12-3 or TRBV12-4 to TRBJ2-1; 12 bases agree with TRBD2. The V segment lost 4 bases and the J segment 7 bases; nucleotides outside the gene matches: 14. The CDR3 length is 18 residues. The CDR3 DNA sequence: TGTGCCAGCAGTTCGCAGGTTGGATCTAGCGGGGGGGCGAATGAGCAGTTCTTC. Protein product: CASSSQVGSSGGANEQFF.

V and J are TRBV3-1 and TRBJ2-7; 7 nucleotides agree with TRBD1. CDR1 is LGHDT, CDR2 YNNKEL, per germline (reference sequence). The CDR3 contains 14 residues. V lost 1 base, J lost 7 bases, and 7 bases stayed unmatched. CDR3: CASSQVEGGSEQYF. The CDR3 DNA follows: TGTGCCAGCAGCCAAGTTGAAGGGGGCAGTGAGCAGTACTTC.

The CDR3 DNA sequence: TGTGCCAGCTCACCGCTGCAGGAGAGGGACGAGCAGTACTTC. Translation: CASSPLQERDEQYF. This sequence joins TRBV18 and TRBJ2-7; maybe TRBD2 (5 bases). Germline V gene lookup returns CDR1 KGHSH and CDR2 LQKENI. The CDR3 length is 14 residues. V lost 3 bases, J lost 5 bases, and 14 bases lay in between.

This clonotype showed up just a few times. The chain links TRBV9 to TRBJ1-1; 7 bases are shared with TRBD1. CDR3 length: 14 residues. Germline assignment: CDR1 SGDLS and CDR2 YYNGEE. Trimming took 3 bases from V and 4 from J; bases not matched to a gene: 6. The DNA for the CDR3 is TGTGCCAGCAGCGCCCGGGAGGGGGCCACTGAAGCTTTCTTT. As protein: CASSAREGATEAFF. Variable domain in full (rest from reference TRBV9 and TRBJ1-1): DSGVTQTPKHLITATGQRVTLRCSPRSGDLSVYWYQQSLDQGLQFLIQYYNGEERAKGNILERFSAQQFPDLHSELNLSSLELGDSALYFCASSAREGATEAFFGQGTRLTVV.

The chain carries TRBV20-1 and TRBJ2-7; weak D call: TRBD1 (5 bases). Trimming pared 2 bases from V and 2 bases from J, leaving 13 bases between. Germline V lookup: CDR1 DFQATT, CDR2 SNEGSKA (reference sequence). This CDR3 region has 14 residues. CDR3 loop: CSARRADSTYEQYF. CDR3 nucleotides: TGCAGTGCTAGACGGGCCGACAGTACCTACGAGCAGTACTTC.

The rearrangement links TRBV28 to TRBJ1-2; possibly TRBD1 for D (6 bases). The CDR3 has 16 amino acids. Between the trimmed V and J ends, which lost 1 base and 4 bases, there was a span of 16 bases. Germline assignment: CDR1 MDHEN and CDR2 SYDVKM. The CDR3 here is CASSLLNRVEGYGYTF. The CDR3 DNA sequence: TGTGCCAGCAGTTTATTGAACAGGGTGGAGGGCTATGGCTACACCTTC.

Of note for this clonotype: A much larger clone differs from this one at a single base, so this may be a read error. This sequence joins TRBV19 and TRBJ2-7; no reliable D call. This CDR3 contains 16 residues. Trimming took 5 bases from V and 2 from J, leaving 19 bases between them. Germline V gives CDR1 LNHDA, CDR2 SQIVND (reference sequence). CDR3 loop: CASSPSGRTVAYEQYF. In DNA, the CDR3 is TGTGCCAGTAGTCCCTCCGGAAGGACGGTCGCCTACGAGCAGTACTTC. Full variable domain (outside the CDR3, taken from reference TRBV19 and TRBJ2-7): DGGITQSPKYLFRKEGQNVTLSCEQNLNHDAMYWYRQDPGQGLRLIYYSQIVNDFQKGDIAEGYSVSREKKESFPLTVTSAQKNPTAFYLCASSPSGRTVAYEQYFGPGTRLTVT.

The chain recombines TRBV6-5 with TRBJ2-2; the match to TRBD2 covers 10 bases. The V gene's germline CDR1 is MNHEY and CDR2 SVGAGI. The CDR3 has 18 residues. Unmatched junction bases numbered 11, after V lost 0 bases and J lost 7 bases. DNA for the CDR3: TGTGCCAGCAGTTACTCGGCTAGCGGGAGTACGGTAGTCGGGGAGCTGTTTTTT. The encoded protein is CASSYSASGSTVVGELFF.

Turning to this clonotype: Germline and junction disagree at one end, which may indicate a read error. The rearrangement uses TRBV14 and TRBJ2-1; 7 bases map to TRBD2. This CDR3 comprises 11 residues. Germline CDR1 is SGHDN and CDR2 is FVKESK. The CDR3 sequence: CATTTGGRTVF. Here the CDR3 DNA reads TGTGCCACTACGACCGGCGGGAGAACGGTCTTC.

This clonotype was observed many times. The V and J genes are TRBV7-2 and TRBJ1-2; TRBD1 matches 9 bases. Looked up from germline, CDR1 is SGHTA and CDR2 is FQGNSA. V shed 3 bases, J shed 5 bases, and the junction held 10 bases outside the gene matches. The CDR3 runs to 16 residues. The CDR3 reads CASSLVTGGYNYGYTF. The DNA for the CDR3 is TGTGCCAGCAGCTTGGTGACAGGGGGTTACAATTATGGCTACACCTTC.

V gene TRBV12-3 or TRBV12-4 combines with J gene TRBJ2-5; the match to TRBD2 covers 7 bases. With V trimmed by 3 bases and J by 5 bases, 3 bases remained unmatched. This CDR3 spans 13 amino acids. CDR3 sequence reads: CASSFTSAETQYF. The DNA for the CDR3 is TGTGCCAGCAGTTTCACTAGCGCGGAGACCCAGTACTTC.